This TCR beta chain was sequenced during a study of T-cell memory formation after mild COVID-19. Overall study: In these data, TCR clusters were largely donor specific. Whole-study findings and limits: CD4+ contracting clones lay mainly in CM and EM, CD8+ ones in EMRA.

5'RACE primed from the constant segment yielded TCR alpha and TCR beta cDNA libraries bearing sample barcodes and UMIs. TCRdb reprocessed the 5' RACE reads with MiXCR, giving one entry per CDR3 protein. The data hold some 300,000 distinct CDR3 sequences, with 19% observed a single time. This clonotype was seen a few times. Its antigen remains unidentified. V gave up 5 bases and J gave up 6 bases, with 10 bases separating them. The CDR3 spans 12 residues. The germline V gene encodes CDR1 KGHSH and CDR2 LQKENI. The TCR sequence derives from a man between 18 and 29 years old who had mild COVID-19 (a few samples of this study predate the infection). Cell type and time point are not known. The chain joins TRBV18 to TRBJ1-2; perhaps TRBD1 as D (5 bases). The sequencing input was PBMCs or a T cell subset sorted from them (not recorded which). For the CDR3, the DNA is TGTGCCAGCTCAGGCAGGGATGATGGCTACACCTTC. Amino acids: CASSGRDDGYTF.